This passage covers 3 T cell receptor beta chains from one sample sequenced in a study of memory CD4+ T cells and cytomegalovirus serostatus. This table comes from immunoSEQ multiplex PCR, and its TCRdb copy is limited to in-frame clones, with some not included. This sample has 80,000 or so clones, with roughly 80% found just once. The sort gate was single viable CD3+CD4+CD8-CD45RO+ cells for memory CD4+ T cells. Input material: memory CD4+ T cells from blood. The receptors come from an adult in good health and CMV-seropositive.

J is TRBJ2-5 and V is TRBV11-2; D uncertain. CDR1 SGHAT and CDR2 FQNNGV come from the germline V gene. The length of the CDR3 is 14 residues. V was cut by 0 bases and J by 5 bases, with 10 bases left in between. The CDR3 is CASSLERTRETQYF. The CDR3 DNA reads as TGTGCCAGCAGCTTAGAGAGGACCCGGGAGACCCAGTACTTC.

This clone was seen a few times. The chain combines TRBV9 with TRBJ1-3; D not certain. This CDR3 is built from 15 residues. The V gene lost 3 bases and the J gene lost 3 bases, with 13 bases spanning the gap. Germline V gives CDR1 SGDLS, CDR2 YYNGEE. The chain's CDR3 is CASSAGVANGNTIYF. The CDR3 coding sequence is TGTGCCAGCAGCGCCGGGGTGGCAAATGGAAACACCATATATTTT.

The V and J genes are TRBV18 and TRBJ2-7; tentative D call: TRBD2 (5 bases). The CDR3 runs to 15 residues. Trimming removed 0 bases at V and 0 bases at J, with 9 bases between. The V gene's germline CDR1 is KGHSH and CDR2 LQKENI. Written as DNA, the CDR3 is TGTGCCAGCTCACCACCCCTAGGGAGCTCCTACGAGCAGTACTTC. Encoded protein: CASSPPLGSSYEQYF.